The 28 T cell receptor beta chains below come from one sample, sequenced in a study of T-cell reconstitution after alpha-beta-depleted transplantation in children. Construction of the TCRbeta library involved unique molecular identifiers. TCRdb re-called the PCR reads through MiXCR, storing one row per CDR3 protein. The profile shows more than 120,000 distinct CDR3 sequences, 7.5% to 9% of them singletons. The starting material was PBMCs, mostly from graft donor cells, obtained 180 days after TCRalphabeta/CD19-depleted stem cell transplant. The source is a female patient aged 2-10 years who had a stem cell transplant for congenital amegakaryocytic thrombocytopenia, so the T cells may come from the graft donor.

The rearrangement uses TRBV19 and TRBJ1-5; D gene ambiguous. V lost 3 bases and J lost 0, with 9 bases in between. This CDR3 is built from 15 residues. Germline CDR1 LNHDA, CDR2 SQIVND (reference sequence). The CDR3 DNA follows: TGTGCCAGTAGTATCCCCGGCGGTAGCAATCAGCCCCAGCATTTT. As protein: CASSIPGGSNQPQHF.

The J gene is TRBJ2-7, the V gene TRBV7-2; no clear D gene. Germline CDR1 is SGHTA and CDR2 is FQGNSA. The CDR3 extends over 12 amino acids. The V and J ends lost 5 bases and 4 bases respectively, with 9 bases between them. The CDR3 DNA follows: TGTGCCAGCAGCCCTTGGGGTTACGAGCAGTACTTC. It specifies CASSPWGYEQYF.

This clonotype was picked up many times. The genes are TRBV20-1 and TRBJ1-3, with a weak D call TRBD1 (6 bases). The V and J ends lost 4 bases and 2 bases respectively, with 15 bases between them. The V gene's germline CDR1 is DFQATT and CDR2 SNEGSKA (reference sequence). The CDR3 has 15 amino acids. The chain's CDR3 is CSATGAGDPGNTIYF. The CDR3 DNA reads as TGCAGTGCTACGGGAGCAGGGGATCCTGGAAACACCATATATTTT.

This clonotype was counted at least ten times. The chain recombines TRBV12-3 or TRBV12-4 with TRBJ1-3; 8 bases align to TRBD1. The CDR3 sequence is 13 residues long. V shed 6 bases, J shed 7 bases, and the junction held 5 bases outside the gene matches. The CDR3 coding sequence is TGTGCCAGCAGCGACAGGGGACGGAACACCATATATTTT. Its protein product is CASSDRGRNTIYF.

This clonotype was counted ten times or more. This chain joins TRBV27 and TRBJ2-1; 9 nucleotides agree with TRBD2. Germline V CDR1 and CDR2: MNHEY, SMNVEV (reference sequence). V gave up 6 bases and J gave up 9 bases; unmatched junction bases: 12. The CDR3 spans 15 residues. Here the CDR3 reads CASRPWGSGSPEQFF. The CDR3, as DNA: TGTGCCAGCAGACCATGGGGTAGCGGGAGCCCTGAGCAGTTCTTC.

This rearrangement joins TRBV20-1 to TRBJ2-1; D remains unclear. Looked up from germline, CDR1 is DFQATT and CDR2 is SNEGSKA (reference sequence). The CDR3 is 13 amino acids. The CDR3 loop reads CSPLATTYNEQFF. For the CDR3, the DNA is TGCAGCCCCCTCGCGACCACCTACAATGAGCAGTTCTTC.

This chain's CDR3 is CSVDPGREGEQFF. The DNA for the CDR3 is TGCAGCGTTGACCCAGGACGGGAGGGTGAGCAGTTCTTC. The chain has TRBV29-1 and TRBJ2-1; 8 bases map to TRBD2. Germline CDR1 reads SQVTM; CDR2 reads ANQGSEA. This CDR3 has 13 amino acids. The trim removed 3 bases at V and 9 bases at J, leaving 7 bases unmatched.

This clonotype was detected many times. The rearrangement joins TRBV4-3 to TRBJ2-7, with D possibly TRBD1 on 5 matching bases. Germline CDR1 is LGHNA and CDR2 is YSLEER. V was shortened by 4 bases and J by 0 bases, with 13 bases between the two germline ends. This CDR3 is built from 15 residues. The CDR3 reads CASSRTQGGSYEQYF. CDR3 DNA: TGCGCCAGCAGCCGAACTCAGGGCGGCTCCTACGAGCAGTACTTC.

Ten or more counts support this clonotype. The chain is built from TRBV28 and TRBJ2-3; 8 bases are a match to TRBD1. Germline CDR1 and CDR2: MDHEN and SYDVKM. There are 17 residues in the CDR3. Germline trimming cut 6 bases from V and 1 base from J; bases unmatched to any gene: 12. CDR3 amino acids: CASSLGDTGGGTDTQYF. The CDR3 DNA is TGTGCCAGCAGCCTTGGTGACACAGGGGGTGGCACAGATACGCAGTATTTT. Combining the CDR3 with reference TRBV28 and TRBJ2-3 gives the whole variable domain DVKVTQSSRYLVKRTGEKVFLECVQDMDHENMFWYRQDPGLGLRLIYFSYDVKMKEKGDIPEGYSVSREKKERFSLILESASTNQTSMYLCASSLGDTGGGTDTQYFGPGTRLTVL.

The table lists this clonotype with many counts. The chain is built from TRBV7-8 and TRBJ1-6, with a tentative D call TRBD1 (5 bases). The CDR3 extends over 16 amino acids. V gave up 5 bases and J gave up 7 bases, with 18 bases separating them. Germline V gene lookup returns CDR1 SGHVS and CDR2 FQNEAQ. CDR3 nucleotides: TGTGCCAGCAGCCGTGAGGGGTCCGGTACAAATTCACCCCTCCACTTT. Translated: CASSREGSGTNSPLHF.

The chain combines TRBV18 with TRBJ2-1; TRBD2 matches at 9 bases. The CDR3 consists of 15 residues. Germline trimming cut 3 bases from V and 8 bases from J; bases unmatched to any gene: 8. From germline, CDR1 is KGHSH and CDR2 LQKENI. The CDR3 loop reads CASSPRTSAEDEQFF. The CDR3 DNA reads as TGTGCCAGCTCACCTAGGACTAGCGCGGAGGATGAGCAGTTCTTC. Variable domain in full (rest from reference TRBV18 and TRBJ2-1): NAGVMQNPRHLVRRRGQEARLRCSPMKGHSHVYWYRQLPEEGLKFMVYLQKENIIDESGMPKERFSAEFPKEGPSILRIQQVVRGDSAAYFCASSPRTSAEDEQFFGPGTRLTVL.

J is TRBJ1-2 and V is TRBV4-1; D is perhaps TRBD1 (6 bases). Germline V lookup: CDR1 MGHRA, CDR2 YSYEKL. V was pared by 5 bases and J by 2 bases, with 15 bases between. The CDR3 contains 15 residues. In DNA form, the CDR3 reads TGCGCCAGCAGCGCACCCGGGACAAAAAACTATGGCTACACCTTC. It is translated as CASSAPGTKNYGYTF.

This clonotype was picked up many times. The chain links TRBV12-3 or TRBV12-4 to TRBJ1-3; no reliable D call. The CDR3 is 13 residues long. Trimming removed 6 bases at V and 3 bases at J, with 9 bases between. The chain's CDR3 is CASRLGFGNTIYF. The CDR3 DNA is TGTGCCAGCAGACTAGGTTTTGGAAACACCATATATTTT.

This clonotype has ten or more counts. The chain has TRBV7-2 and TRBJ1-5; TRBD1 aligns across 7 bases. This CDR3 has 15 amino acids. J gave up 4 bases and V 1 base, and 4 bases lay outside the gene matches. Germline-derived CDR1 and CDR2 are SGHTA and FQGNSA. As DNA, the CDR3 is TGTGCCAGCAGCTTAGGTTACAGGGGAAATCAGCCCCAGCATTTT. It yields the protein CASSLGYRGNQPQHF.

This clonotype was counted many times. The CDR3 nucleotides are TGTGCCAGCAGCTCAGGACCGGGACAGGGGTTGTACGAGCAGTACTTC. Its translation: CASSSGPGQGLYEQYF. The chain is built from TRBV7-2 and TRBJ2-7; 10 bases align to TRBD1. V was clipped by 4 bases and J by 4 bases; unmatched bases: 10. There are 16 residues in the CDR3. Per germline, CDR1 SGHTA and CDR2 FQGNSA.

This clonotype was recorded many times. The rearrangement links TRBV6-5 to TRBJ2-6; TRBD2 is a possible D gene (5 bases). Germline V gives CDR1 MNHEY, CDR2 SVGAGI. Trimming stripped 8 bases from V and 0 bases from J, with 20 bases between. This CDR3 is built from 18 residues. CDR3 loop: CASVGVRTGISGANVLTF. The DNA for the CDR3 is TGTGCCAGCGTTGGGGTACGGACGGGGATCTCTGGGGCCAACGTCCTGACTTTC.

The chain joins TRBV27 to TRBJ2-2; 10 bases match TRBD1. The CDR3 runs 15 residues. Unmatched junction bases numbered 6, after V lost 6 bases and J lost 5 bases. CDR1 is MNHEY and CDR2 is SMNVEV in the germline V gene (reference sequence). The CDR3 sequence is CASSDGTGETGELFF. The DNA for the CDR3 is TGTGCCAGCAGCGACGGGACAGGGGAAACCGGGGAGCTGTTTTTT.

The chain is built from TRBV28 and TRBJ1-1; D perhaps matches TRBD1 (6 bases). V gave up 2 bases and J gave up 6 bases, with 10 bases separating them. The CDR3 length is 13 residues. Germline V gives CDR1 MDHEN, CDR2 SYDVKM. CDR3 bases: TGTGCCAGCAGTTTACAGACAGGCCCTGAAGCTTTCTTT. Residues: CASSLQTGPEAFF.

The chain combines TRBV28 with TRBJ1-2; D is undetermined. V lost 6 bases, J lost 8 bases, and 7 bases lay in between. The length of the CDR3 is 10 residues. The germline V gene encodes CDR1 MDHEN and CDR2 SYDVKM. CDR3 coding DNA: TGTGCCAGCAGCTCCCAGGGCTACACCTTC. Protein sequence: CASSSQGYTF.

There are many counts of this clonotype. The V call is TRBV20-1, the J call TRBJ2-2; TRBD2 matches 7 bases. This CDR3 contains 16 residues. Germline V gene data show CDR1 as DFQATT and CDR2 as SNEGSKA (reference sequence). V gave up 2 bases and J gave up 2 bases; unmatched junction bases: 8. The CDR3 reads CSARHTGTTNTGELFF. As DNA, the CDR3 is TGCAGTGCTAGACACACCGGGACTACAAACACCGGGGAGCTGTTTTTT.

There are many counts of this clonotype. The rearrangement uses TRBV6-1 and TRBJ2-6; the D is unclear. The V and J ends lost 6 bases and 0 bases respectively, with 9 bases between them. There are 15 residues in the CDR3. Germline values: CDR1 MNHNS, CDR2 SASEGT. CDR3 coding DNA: TGTGCCAGCAGGCTTGGATTCTCTGGGGCCAACGTCCTGACTTTC. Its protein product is CASRLGFSGANVLTF.

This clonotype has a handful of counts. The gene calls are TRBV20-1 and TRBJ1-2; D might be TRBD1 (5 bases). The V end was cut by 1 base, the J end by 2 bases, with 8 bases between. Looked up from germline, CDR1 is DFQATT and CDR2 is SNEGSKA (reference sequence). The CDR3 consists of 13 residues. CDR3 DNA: TGCAGTGCTAGAGGGGGCGGCAACTATGGCTACACCTTC. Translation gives CSARGGGNYGYTF.

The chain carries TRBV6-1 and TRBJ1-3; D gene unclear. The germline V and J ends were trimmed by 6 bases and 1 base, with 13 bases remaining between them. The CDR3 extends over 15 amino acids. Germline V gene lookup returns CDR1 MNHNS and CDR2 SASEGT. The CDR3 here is CASSPTVGSGNTIYF. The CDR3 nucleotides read TGTGCCAGCAGCCCCACGGTCGGTTCTGGAAACACCATATATTTT.

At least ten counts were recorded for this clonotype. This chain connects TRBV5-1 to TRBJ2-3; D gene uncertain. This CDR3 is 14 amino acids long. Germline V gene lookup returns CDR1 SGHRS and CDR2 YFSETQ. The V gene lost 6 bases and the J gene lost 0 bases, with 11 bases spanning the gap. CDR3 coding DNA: TGCGCCAGCAAACAAACCACTAGCACAGATACGCAGTATTTT. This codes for CASKQTTSTDTQYF.

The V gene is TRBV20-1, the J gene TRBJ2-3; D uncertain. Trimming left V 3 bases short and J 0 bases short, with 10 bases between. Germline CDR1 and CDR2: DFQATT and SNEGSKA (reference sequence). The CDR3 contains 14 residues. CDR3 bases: TGCAGTGCTAGGTTCCCCTCTAGCACAGATACGCAGTATTTT. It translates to CSARFPSSTDTQYF.

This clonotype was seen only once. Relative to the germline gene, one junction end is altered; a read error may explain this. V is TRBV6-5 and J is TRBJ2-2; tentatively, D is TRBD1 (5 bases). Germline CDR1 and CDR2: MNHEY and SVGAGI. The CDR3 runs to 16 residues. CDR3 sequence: CATSYSWGTNTGELFF. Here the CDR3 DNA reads TGTGCCACCAGTTACTCTTGGGGCACGAACACCGGGGAGCTGTTTTTT.

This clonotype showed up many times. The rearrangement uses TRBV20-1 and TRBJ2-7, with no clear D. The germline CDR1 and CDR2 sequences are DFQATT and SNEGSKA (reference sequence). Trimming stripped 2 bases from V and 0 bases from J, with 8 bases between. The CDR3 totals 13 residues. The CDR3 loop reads CSARWSGSYEQYF. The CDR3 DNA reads TGCAGTGCTAGATGGTCAGGCTCCTACGAGCAGTACTTC.

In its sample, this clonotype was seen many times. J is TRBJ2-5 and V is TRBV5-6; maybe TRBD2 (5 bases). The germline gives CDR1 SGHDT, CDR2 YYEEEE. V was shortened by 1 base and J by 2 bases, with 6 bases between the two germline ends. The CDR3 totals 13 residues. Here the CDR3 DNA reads TGTGCCAGCAGCTTGCCGGGGCAAGAGACCCAGTACTTC. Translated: CASSLPGQETQYF.